The T cell receptor beta chain described here comes from a study of CD8 T cells in Susac syndrome. The CDR3 has 13 amino acids. Germline V gives CDR1 SGHRS, CDR2 YFSETQ. Trimming left V 7 bases short and J 1 base short, with 11 bases between. The controls were healthy donors who were matched for age and sex. Negative isolation was applied to CD8+ and CD4+ T cells, and FACS enrichment was applied to TEMRA cells. With random hexamers, reverse transcription was performed on roughly 0.45 to 1 ug of RNA. Across 54 Vbeta and 13 Jbeta, immunoSEQ multiplex PCR amplified TCR beta CDR3. Using its own MiXCR run on the immunoSEQ multiplex PCR reads, TCRdb lists one record per CDR3 protein. The sample shows about 120,000 distinct CDR3 sequences, about 93% of them seen only once.

The sample taken for sequencing was CD4+ T cells from PBMCs. The receptor's source is a human donor in good health. V usage is TRBV5-1 and J usage is TRBJ1-1; D is unclear. The CDR3 DNA reads as TGCGCCAGCGGTAGACGGACGAACACTGAAGCTTTCTTT. Its protein product is CASGRRTNTEAFF.